One T cell receptor (beta chain) is described in this entry. This sample was taken from a study of blood T cell repertoires in COVID-19. Study at large: COVID-19 samples collected from the United States, Italy and Spain covered acute and convalescent phases. The cDNA or gDNA used as material had been derived from T cells, B-cell-depleted T cells, or PBMCs.

Authors' processing steps: Reference gene primer amplification gave nucleated cell count estimates. Assay: immunoSEQ multiplex PCR; the TCRdb copy retains only in-frame clones and omits some. V and J calls and clone size are copied from that table; D and trimming were computed from the DNA. This sample has approximately 170,000 clones; 84% occur once, and the top ten carry roughly 7.5%. Germline V gives CDR1 SGHDT, CDR2 YYEEEE. The length of the CDR3 is 14 residues. Trimming took off 0 bases at V and 3 bases at J, with 10 bases between the two ends. This clonotype originated in a man in his forties who had recovered from COVID-19. The genes are TRBV5-6 and TRBJ2-7, with D possibly being TRBD2 (6 bases). Sequencing was carried out using peripheral blood. The CDR3 sequence: CASSLAGVFYEQYF. CDR3 DNA: TGTGCCAGCAGCTTGGCGGGGGTGTTCTACGAGCAGTACTTC.